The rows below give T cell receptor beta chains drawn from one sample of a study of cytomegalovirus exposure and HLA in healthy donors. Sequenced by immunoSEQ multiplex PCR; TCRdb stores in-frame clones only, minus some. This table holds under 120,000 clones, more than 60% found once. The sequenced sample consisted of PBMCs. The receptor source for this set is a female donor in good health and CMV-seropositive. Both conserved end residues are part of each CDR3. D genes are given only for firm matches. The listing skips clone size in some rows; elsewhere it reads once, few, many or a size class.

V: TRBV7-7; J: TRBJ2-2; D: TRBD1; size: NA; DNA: TGTGCTAGCAGCTTAAAGTTGCCGGGACAGGGGGCCGGGGAGCTGTTTTTT; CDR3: CASSLKLPGQGAGELFF
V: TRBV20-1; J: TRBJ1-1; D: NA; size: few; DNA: TGCAAGACCGACAGTCACACTGAAGCTTTCTTT; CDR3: CKTDSHTEAFF
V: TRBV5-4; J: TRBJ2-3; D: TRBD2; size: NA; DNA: TGTGCCAGCAGCTACCCTACTAGCGGGGGACGGAATACGCAGTATTTT; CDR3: CASSYPTSGGRNTQYF
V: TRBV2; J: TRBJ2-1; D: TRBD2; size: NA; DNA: TGTGCCAGCAGTTATACCCCCGGGACTAGTAACCCCCGGCAGTTCTTC; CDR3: CASSYTPGTSNPRQFF
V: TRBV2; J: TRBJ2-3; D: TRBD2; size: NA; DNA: TGTGCCAGCAGTGGACTAGCGGGACCTACAGATACGCAGTATTTT; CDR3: CASSGLAGPTDTQYF
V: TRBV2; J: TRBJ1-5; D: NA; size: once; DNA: TGTGCCACCACGGGGGAAAGCAGACTTCAGCCCCAGCATTTT; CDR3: CATTGESRLQPQHF
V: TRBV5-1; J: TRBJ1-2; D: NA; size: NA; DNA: TGCGCCAGCAGCATTGAGTCGGGAGGAGGCTACACCTTC; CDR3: CASSIESGGGYTF
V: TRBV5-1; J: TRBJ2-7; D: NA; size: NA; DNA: TGCGCCAGCAGCTTGAACCCACTAGCCCCCCTCGAGCAGTACTTC; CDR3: CASSLNPLAPLEQYF
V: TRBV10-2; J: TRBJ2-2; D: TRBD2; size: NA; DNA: TGCGCCAGCAGTGAGAGCGGGAGGGCCGGGCACACCGGGGAGCTGTTTTTT; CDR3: CASSESGRAGHTGELFF
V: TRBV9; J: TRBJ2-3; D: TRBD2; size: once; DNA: TGTGCCAGCAGCGTAGGCGATAGCGGGGGCCTCTATACGCAGTATTTT; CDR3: CASSVGDSGGLYTQYF
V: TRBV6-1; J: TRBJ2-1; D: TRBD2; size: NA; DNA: TGTGCCAGCAGTGAATCCCTAGCGGGAGGGGATGAGCAGTTCTTC; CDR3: CASSESLAGGDEQFF
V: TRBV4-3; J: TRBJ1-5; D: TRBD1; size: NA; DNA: TGCGCCAGCAGCTCAGGACAGGGGAGCAATCAGCCCCAGCATTTT; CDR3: CASSSGQGSNQPQHF
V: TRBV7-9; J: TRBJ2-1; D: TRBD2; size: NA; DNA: TGTGCCAGCAGCCATGGGACTAGCGGCAATGAGCAGTTCTTC; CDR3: CASSHGTSGNEQFF
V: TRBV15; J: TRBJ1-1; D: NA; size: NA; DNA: TGTGCCACCAGCTCACAAAAGTACACTGAAGCTTTCTTT; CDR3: CATSSQKYTEAFF
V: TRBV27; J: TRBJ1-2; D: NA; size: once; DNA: TGTGCCAGCAGTTTAAGGGGCGCTGGCTATGGCTACACCTTC; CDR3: CASSLRGAGYGYTF
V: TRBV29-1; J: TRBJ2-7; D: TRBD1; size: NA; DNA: TGCAGCGTTGCTTTTGACAGGGCAAACTCCTACGAGCAGTACTTC; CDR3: CSVAFDRANSYEQYF
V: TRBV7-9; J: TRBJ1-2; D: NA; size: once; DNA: TGTGCCAGCAGCTTAGAAGGGGGTGGCTACACCTTC; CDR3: CASSLEGGGYTF
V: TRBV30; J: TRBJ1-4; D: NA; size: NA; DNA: TGTGCCTGGAGTGTAGGAGGCAATCCGGTTTTT; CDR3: CAWSVGGNPVF
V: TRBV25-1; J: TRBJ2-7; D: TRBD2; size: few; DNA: TGTGCCACCCGGACTAGCGGGGGGATGGAGTACTTC; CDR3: CATRTSGGMEYF
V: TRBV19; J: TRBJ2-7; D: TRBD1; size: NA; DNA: TGTGCCAGTAGTATAGCCGGGACAGCCTCCTACGAGCAGTACTTC; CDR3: CASSIAGTASYEQYF
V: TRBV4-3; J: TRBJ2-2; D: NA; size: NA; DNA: TGCGCCAGCAGCCAAATCCCAACGAACACCGGGGAGCTGTTTTTT; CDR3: CASSQIPTNTGELFF
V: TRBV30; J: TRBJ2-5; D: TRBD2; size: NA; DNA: TGTGCCTGGAGTAAAGCGGGAGGGCCTAAGACCCAGTACTTC; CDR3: CAWSKAGGPKTQYF
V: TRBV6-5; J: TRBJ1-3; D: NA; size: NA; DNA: TGTGCCAGCAGTTACTCGGCGCGGGGCACTGGAAACACCATATATTTT; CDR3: CASSYSARGTGNTIYF
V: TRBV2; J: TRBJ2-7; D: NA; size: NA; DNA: TGTGCCAGCAGTGAAATCCAGTTCTACGAGCAGTACTTC; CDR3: CASSEIQFYEQYF
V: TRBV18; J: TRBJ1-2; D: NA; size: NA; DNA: TGTGCCAGCTCACCAGGACAAAACTATGGCTACACCTTC; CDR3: CASSPGQNYGYTF